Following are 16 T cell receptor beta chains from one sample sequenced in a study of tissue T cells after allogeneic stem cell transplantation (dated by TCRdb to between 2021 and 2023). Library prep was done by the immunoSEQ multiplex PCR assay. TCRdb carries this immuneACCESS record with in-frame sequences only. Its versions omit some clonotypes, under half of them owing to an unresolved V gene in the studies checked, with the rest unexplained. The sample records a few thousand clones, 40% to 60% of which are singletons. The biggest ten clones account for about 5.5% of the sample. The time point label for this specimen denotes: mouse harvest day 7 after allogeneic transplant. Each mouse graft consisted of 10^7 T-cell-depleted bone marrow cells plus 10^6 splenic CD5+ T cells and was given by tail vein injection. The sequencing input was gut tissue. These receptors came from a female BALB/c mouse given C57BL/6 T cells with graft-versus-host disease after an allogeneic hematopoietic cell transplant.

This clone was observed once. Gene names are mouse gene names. The chain's CDR3 is CASSLHNANSDYTF. The CDR3 bases that were read are TGTGCCAGCAGTCTGCACAATGCAAACTCCGACTACACC. This chain joins TRBV26 and TRBJ1-2; no reliable D call. The read ends 1 residue early relative to the CDR3; the germline J gene fills the gap. Germline V gene lookup returns CDR1 KGHPV and CDR2 FQNQEV (reference sequence). The V and J ends lost 2 bases and 0 bases respectively, with 7 bases between them. This CDR3 comprises 14 residues.

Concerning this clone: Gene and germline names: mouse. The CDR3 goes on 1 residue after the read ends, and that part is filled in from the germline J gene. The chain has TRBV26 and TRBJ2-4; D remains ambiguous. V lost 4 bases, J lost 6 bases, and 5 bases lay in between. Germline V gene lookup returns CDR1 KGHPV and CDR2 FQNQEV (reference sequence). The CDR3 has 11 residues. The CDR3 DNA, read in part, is TGTGCCAGCAGTCGGCAGAACACCTTGTAC. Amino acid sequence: CASSRQNTLY. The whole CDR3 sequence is CASSRQNTLYF.

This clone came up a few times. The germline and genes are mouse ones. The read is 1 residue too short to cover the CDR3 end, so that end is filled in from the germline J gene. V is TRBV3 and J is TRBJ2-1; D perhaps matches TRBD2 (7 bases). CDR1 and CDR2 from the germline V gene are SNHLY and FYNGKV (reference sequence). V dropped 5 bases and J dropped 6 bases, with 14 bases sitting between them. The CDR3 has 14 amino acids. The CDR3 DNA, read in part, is TGTGCCAGCAGCCCCCGGGGGGCGGGTGCTGAGCAGTTC. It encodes CASSPRGAGAEQF. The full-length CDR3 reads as CASSPRGAGAEQFF.

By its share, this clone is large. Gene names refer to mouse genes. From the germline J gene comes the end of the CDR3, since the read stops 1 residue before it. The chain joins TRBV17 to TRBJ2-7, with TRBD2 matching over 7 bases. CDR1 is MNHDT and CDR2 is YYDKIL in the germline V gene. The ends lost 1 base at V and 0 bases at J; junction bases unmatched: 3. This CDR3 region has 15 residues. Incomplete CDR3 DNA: TGTGCTAGCAGTAGAGGGGGGGGGAGCTCCTATGAACAGTAC. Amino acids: CASSRGGGSSYEQY. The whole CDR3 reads CASSRGGGSSYEQYF.

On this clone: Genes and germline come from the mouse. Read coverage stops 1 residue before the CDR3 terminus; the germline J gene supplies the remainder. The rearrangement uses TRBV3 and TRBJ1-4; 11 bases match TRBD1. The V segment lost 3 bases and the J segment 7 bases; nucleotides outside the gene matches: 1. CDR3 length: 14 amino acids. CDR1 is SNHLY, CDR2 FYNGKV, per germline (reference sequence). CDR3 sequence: CASSLGTGGERLFF. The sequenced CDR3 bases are TGTGCCAGCAGCTTGGGGACAGGGGGCGAAAGATTATTT. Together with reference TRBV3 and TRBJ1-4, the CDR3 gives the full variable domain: GPKVLQIPSHQIIDMGQMVTLNCDPVSNHLYFYWYKQILGQQMEFLVNFYNGKVMEKSKLFKDQFSVERPDGSYFTLKIQPTALEDSAVYFCASSLGTGGERLFFGHGTKLSVL.

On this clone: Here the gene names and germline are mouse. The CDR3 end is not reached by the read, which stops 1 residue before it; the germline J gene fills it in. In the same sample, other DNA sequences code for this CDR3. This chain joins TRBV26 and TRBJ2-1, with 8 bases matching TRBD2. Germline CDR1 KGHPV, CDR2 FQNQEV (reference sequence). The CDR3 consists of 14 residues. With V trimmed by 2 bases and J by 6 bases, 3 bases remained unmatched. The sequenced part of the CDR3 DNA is TGTGCCAGCAGTCTGGGGTGGGGGGGTGCTGAGCAGTTC. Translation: CASSLGWGGAEQF. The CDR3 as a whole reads CASSLGWGGAEQFF. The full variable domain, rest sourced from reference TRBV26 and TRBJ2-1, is NSKVIQTPRYLVKGQGQKAKMRCIPEKGHPVVFWYQQNKNNEFKFLINFQNQEVLQQIDMTEKRFSAECPSNSPCSLEIQSSEAGDSALYLCASSLGWGGAEQFFGPGTRLTVL.

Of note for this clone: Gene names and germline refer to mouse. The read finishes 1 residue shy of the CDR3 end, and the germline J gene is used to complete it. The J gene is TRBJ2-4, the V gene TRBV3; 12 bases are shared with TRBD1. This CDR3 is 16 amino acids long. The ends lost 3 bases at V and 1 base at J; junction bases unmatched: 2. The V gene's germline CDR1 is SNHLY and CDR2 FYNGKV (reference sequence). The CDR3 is CASSLGTGGGQNTLYF. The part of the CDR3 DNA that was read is TGTGCCAGCAGCTTGGGGACAGGGGGCGGTCAAAACACCTTGTAC.

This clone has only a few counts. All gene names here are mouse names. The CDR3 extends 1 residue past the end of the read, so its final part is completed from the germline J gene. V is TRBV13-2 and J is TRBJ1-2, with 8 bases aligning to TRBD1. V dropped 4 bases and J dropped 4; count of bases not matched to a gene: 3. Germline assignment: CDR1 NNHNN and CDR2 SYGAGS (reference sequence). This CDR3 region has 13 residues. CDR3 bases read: TGTGCCAGCGGTCAGGGGGCGGGCTCCGACTACACC. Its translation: CASGQGAGSDYT. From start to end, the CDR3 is CASGQGAGSDYTF.

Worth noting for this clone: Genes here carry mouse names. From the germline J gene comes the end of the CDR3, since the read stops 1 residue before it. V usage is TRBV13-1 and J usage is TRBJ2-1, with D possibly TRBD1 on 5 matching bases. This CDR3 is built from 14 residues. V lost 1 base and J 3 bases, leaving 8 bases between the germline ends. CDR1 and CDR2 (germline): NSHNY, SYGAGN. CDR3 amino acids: CASSDKDIYAEQFF. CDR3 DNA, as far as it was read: TGTGCCAGCAGTGATAAGGACATCTATGCTGAGCAGTTC.

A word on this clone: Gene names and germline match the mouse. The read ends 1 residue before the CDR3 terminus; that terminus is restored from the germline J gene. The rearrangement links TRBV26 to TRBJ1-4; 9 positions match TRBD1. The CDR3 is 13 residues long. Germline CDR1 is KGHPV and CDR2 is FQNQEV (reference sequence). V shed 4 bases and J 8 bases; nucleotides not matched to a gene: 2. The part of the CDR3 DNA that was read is TGTGCCAGCAGTCGGGGGACAGGGGAAAGATTATTT. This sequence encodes CASSRGTGERLF. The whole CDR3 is CASSRGTGERLFF.

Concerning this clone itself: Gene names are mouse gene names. This CDR3 reads CASSPADYAEQFF. CDR3 DNA, as far as it was read: TGTGCCAGCAGTCCGGCAGACTATGCTGAGCAGTTC. The rearrangement joins TRBV26 to TRBJ2-1; D ambiguous. From the germline J gene comes the end of the CDR3, since the read stops 1 residue before it. Per germline, CDR1 KGHPV and CDR2 FQNQEV (reference sequence). V lost 4 bases and J lost 2, with 6 bases in between. The CDR3 sequence is 13 residues long.

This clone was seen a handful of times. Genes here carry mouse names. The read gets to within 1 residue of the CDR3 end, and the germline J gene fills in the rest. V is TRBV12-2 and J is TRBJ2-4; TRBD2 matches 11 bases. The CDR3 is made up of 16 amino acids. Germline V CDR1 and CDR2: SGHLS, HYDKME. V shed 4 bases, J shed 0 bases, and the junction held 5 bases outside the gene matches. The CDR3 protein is CASSRGLGVSQNTLYF. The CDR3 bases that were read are TGTGCCAGCTCCCGGGGACTGGGGGTTAGTCAAAACACCTTGTAC.

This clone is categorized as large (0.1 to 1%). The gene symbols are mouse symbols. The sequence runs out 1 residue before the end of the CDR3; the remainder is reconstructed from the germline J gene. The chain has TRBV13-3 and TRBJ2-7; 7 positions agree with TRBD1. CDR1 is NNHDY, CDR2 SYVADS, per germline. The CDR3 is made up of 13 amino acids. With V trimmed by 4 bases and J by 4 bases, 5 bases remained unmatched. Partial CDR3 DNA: TGTGCCAGCAGTTCCGGGACAGCTTATGAACAGTAC. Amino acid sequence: CASSSGTAYEQY. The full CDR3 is CASSSGTAYEQYF.

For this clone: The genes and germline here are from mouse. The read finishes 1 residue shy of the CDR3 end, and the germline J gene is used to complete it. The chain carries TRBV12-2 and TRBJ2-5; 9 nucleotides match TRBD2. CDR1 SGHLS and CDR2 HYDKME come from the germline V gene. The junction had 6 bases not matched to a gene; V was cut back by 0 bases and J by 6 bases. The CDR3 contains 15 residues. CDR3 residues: CASSLEWGGGDTQYF. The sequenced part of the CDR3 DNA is TGTGCCAGCTCTCTCGAATGGGGGGGCGGGGACACCCAGTAC.

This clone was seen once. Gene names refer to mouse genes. The CDR3 here is CASRDRGRDSPLYF. The CDR3 bases that were read are TGTGCCAGCAGGGACAGGGGGCGGGATTCGCCCCTCTAC. This rearrangement joins TRBV26 to TRBJ1-6; 11 nucleotides line up with TRBD1. The CDR3 is cut off 1 residue early in the read; its end comes from the germline J gene. TRBJ1-6 is classed as an ORF, of uncertain function. J lost 8 bases, V lost 6 bases, and 3 bases had no gene match. From germline, CDR1 is KGHPV and CDR2 FQNQEV (reference sequence). The CDR3 runs to 14 residues.

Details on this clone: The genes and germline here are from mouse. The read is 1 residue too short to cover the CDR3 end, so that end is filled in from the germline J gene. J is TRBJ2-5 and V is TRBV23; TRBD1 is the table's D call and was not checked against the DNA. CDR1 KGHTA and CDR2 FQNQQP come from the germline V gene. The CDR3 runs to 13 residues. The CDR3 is CSSKTGDQDTQYF. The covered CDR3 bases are TGCTCCAGCAAGACAGGGGACCAAGACACCCAGTAC. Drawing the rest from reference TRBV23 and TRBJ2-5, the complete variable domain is DAAVTQKPRYLIKMKGQEAEMKCIPEKGHTAVFWYQQKQSKELKFLIYFQNQQPLDQIDMVKERFSAVCPSSSLCSLGIRTCEAEDSALYLCSSKTGDQDTQYFGPGTRLLVL.